One T cell receptor beta chain is described in this entry. Its cognate antigen is unknown. Each patient relapsed following autologous stem cell transplantation, and prior brentuximab vedotin exposure differed. This sample is part of a study of PD-1 blockade in classical Hodgkin lymphoma. Overall study results and limits: The diversity seen at baseline in complete responders resembled that of newly diagnosed patients.

The protocol was immunoSEQ multiplex PCR, while the TCRdb copy is restricted to in-frame clones and leaves out a portion. The data contain some 32,000 clones, around 82% of them singletons. The sample here was peripheral blood mononuclear cells (PBMCs), taken at baseline. The receptor was derived from a human donor with classical Hodgkin lymphoma.

This chain's CDR3 is CAINHGQGQPQHF. The CDR3 nucleotides read TGTGCCATCAACCACGGACAGGGGCAGCCCCAGCATTTT. The V call is TRBV10-3, the J call TRBJ1-5; TRBD1 agrees at 9 bases. Per the germline V gene, CDR1 is ENHRY and CDR2 is SYGVKD. With 7 bases clipped from V and 7 bases from J, the junction kept 5 bases outside the gene matches. The length of the CDR3 is 13 residues.